This T cell receptor (beta chain) derives from a study of OX40 agonist ivuxolimab in advanced cancers. Study details: Treatment of patients was with ivuxolimab, an agonistic anti-OX40 (CD134) antibody. Partial responses were recorded for three patients, including one with hepatocellular carcinoma and two with cutaneous melanoma. Under the entry rules, prior anti-PD-1, anti-PD-L1 or anti-CTLA-4 therapy was allowed, and more than 35% had some. Whole-study findings and limits: Several nonresponders also turned out to have low normalized T-cell clonal expansion.

As to this clone: Its target is unknown.

CDR3 length equals 15 residues. CDR1 KGHSH and CDR2 LQKENI come from the germline V gene. With V trimmed by 6 bases and J by 5 bases, 8 bases remained unmatched. The assay was immunoSEQ multiplex PCR, and TCRdb's table has in-frame clones only and misses some. The data contain approximately 70,000 clones, almost 85% of them singletons. The sample here was CD4+ or CD8+ T cells sorted from blood, taken in a trial of the OX40 agonist ivuxolimab. This TCR derives from an adult with an advanced solid tumor such as melanoma, head and neck, liver or kidney cancer. The chain employs TRBV18 and TRBJ2-1, with 9 nucleotides matching TRBD1. The CDR3 loop reads CASSVPDRGNNEQFF. CDR3 nucleotides: TGTGCCAGCTCCGTCCCGGACAGGGGCAACAATGAGCAGTTCTTC.